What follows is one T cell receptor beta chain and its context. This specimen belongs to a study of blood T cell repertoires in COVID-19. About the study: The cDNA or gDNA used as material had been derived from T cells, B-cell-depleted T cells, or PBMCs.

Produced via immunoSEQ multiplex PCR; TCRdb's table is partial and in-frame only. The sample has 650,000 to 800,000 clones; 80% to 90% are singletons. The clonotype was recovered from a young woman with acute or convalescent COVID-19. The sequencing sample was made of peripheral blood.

The CDR3 bases are TGTGCCAGCAGCCGGGGACAGGGGGCGGGTCACGAGCAGTACTTC. Translated, it gives CASSRGQGAGHEQYF. This sequence joins TRBV3-1 (or the pseudogene TRBV3-2) and TRBJ2-7; 12 nucleotides line up with TRBD1. V was pared by 4 bases and J by 5 bases, with 6 bases of the junction left unmatched. The CDR3 totals 15 residues. The germline V gene has CDR1 LGHDT and CDR2 YNNKEL (reference sequence).